These 15 T cell receptor beta chains share one sample of origin, sequenced in a study of PD-1 blockade in classical Hodgkin lymphoma. The assay was immunoSEQ multiplex PCR, and TCRdb's table has in-frame clones only and misses some. The sample yields 25,000 to 35,000 clones, 65% to 90% seen once. Relapses following autologous stem cell transplantation were seen in all patients, with brentuximab vedotin exposure varying. CD4+ T cells were purified from thawed PBMCs by magnetic negative selection. The sample consisted of CD4+ T cells from blood, taken at baseline. All receptors derive from a human donor with classical Hodgkin lymphoma.

J is TRBJ1-2 and V is TRBV10-3; maybe TRBD1 (5 bases). From germline, CDR1 is ENHRY and CDR2 SYGVKD. V was clipped by 2 bases and J by 8 bases, with 24 bases between them. This CDR3 region has 17 residues. CDR3 loop: CAISERKGPAGGTGYTF. The CDR3 bases are TGTGCCATCAGTGAGCGAAAGGGACCTGCCGGCGGTACGGGCTACACCTTC.

The rearrangement uses TRBV29-1 and TRBJ1-1; D possibly corresponds to TRBD1 (6 bases). V lost 4 bases, J lost 4 bases, and 13 bases lay in between. Germline CDR1 reads SQVTM; CDR2 reads ANQGSEA. This CDR3 has 13 amino acids. In DNA form, the CDR3 reads TGCAGCGTTGCGCAGGGGTTGAGCACTGAAGCTTTCTTT. This translates into CSVAQGLSTEAFF.

This clone showed up just once. The chain recombines TRBV19 with TRBJ2-5; D is perhaps TRBD2 (5 bases). Germline V gene lookup returns CDR1 LNHDA and CDR2 SQIVND (reference sequence). CDR3 size: 13 residues. V was shortened by 5 bases and J by 5 bases, with 12 bases between the two germline ends. CDR3: CASSQLVGETQYF. CDR3 nucleotide sequence: TGTGCCAGTAGTCAACTAGTCGGGGAGACCCAGTACTTC.

The chain is built from TRBV19 and TRBJ2-5, with 9 bases aligning to TRBD2. Trimming cost V 5 bases and J 1 base; bases outside gene matches: 5. CDR3 size: 15 residues. Germline lookup yields CDR1 LNHDA and CDR2 SQIVND (reference sequence). Here the CDR3 DNA reads TGTGCCAGTAGTCCGCTAGCGGGGTCCCAAGAGACCCAGTACTTC. Protein sequence: CASSPLAGSQETQYF.

Concerning this clone itself: This specimen includes other DNA sequences encoding the same CDR3. The chain joins TRBV27 to TRBJ2-3; D remains unclear. The CDR3 runs 15 residues. Germline-derived CDR1 and CDR2 are MNHEY and SMNVEV (reference sequence). Trimming removed 3 bases from V and 0 bases from J, with 10 bases in between. CDR3 protein: CASSFRGQSTDTQYF. The CDR3 nucleotides are TGTGCCAGCAGTTTCCGCGGTCAAAGCACAGATACGCAGTATTTT.

The CDR3 coding sequence is TGTGCCAGCAGCGTAGAGGTGGGGGTAGGTGGCTACACCTTC. Translation: CASSVEVGVGGYTF. The chain combines TRBV9 with TRBJ1-2; the D gene is possibly TRBD1 (5 bases). V was trimmed by 0 bases and J by 7 bases, leaving 13 bases between them. The V gene's germline CDR1 is SGDLS and CDR2 YYNGEE. The CDR3 runs 14 residues.

J is TRBJ2-5 and V is TRBV2; 10 bases are shared with TRBD2. The CDR3 contains 15 residues. Germline V gives CDR1 SNHLY, CDR2 FYNNEI. The V and J ends lost 7 bases and 5 bases, in that order; junction bases with no gene match: 10. CDR3 in DNA: TGTGCCAGCACCCAGGGGCTAGCGGGAGTGGAGACCCAGTACTTC. Translation: CASTQGLAGVETQYF. Variable domain in full (rest from reference TRBV2 and TRBJ2-5): EPEVTQTPSHQVTQMGQEVILRCVPISNHLYFYWYRQILGQKVEFLVSFYNNEISEKSEIFDDQFSVERPDGSNFTLKIRSTKLEDSAMYFCASTQGLAGVETQYFGPGTRLLVL.

The chain is built from TRBV5-1 and TRBJ2-2; perhaps TRBD1 as D (6 bases). Deletions cut 4 bases from V and 3 bases from J, with 13 bases between. CDR1 is SGHRS and CDR2 is YFSETQ in the germline V gene. The CDR3 is 15 amino acids. CDR3 amino acids: CASSKQGGDTGELFF. The CDR3 coding sequence is TGCGCCAGCAGCAAACAGGGTGGGGACACCGGGGAGCTGTTTTTT.

In DNA form, the CDR3 reads TGCGCCAGCGCCGGGAACAGTTACACTGAAGCTTTCTTT. Residues: CASAGNSYTEAFF. This chain connects TRBV5-1 to TRBJ1-1, with D unclear. V lost 7 bases to trimming and J lost 3 bases, with 13 bases between them. Germline-derived CDR1 and CDR2 are SGHRS and YFSETQ. The CDR3 is made up of 13 amino acids.

This chain connects TRBV18 to TRBJ2-1; D unresolved. CDR3 length: 13 residues. In germline, CDR1 is KGHSH, CDR2 LQKENI. V was cut by 0 bases and J by 5 bases, with 5 bases left in between. The CDR3 protein is CASSPPADNEQFF. CDR3 in DNA: TGTGCCAGCTCACCACCGGCGGACAATGAGCAGTTCTTC.

The chain uses TRBV28 and TRBJ1-2; 12 bases agree with TRBD1. The ends lost 8 bases at V and 6 bases at J; junction bases unmatched: 10. There are 15 residues in the CDR3. Germline V CDR1 and CDR2: MDHEN, SYDVKM. For the CDR3, the DNA is TGTGCCAGCGGTCGGGGGACAGGGGGCGGTAATGGCTACACCTTC. It yields the protein CASGRGTGGGNGYTF.

The J gene is TRBJ2-2, the V gene TRBV28, with TRBD2 identical over 10 bases. Germline-derived CDR1 and CDR2 are MDHEN and SYDVKM. The CDR3 is made up of 13 amino acids. The junction had 4 bases not matched to a gene; V was cut back by 8 bases and J by 7 bases. This CDR3 reads CASGIAGGGELFF. The CDR3 bases are TGTGCCAGCGGCATAGCGGGAGGCGGGGAGCTGTTTTTT.

The chain carries TRBV7-2 and TRBJ1-1, with D possibly matching TRBD1 (5 bases). The CDR3 length is 16 residues. Trimming removed 4 bases from V and 2 bases from J, with 17 bases in between. Per germline, CDR1 SGHTA and CDR2 FQGNSA. The CDR3 coding sequence is TGTGCCAGCAGCTCGAGAATTGGACAAACCAACACTGAAGCTTTCTTT. The encoded protein is CASSSRIGQTNTEAFF.

J is TRBJ1-5 and V is TRBV11-2; 9 bases agree with TRBD1. The CDR3 is 15 amino acids. Germline CDR1 and CDR2: SGHAT and FQNNGV. V lost 1 base and J lost 4; bases outside the gene matches: 2. CDR3 in amino acids: CASSLGTGVNQPQHF. For the CDR3, the DNA is TGTGCCAGCAGCTTAGGGACAGGGGTGAATCAGCCCCAGCATTTT. The full variable domain, its missing parts supplied by reference TRBV11-2 and TRBJ1-5, is EAGVAQSPRYKIIEKRQSVAFWCNPISGHATLYWYQQILGQGPKLLIQFQNNGVVDDSQLPKDRFSAERLKGVDSTLKIQPAKLEDSAVYLCASSLGTGVNQPQHFGDGTRLSIL.

The table lists this clone with a count of one. The CDR3 region has the DNA TGTGCCAGCAGCTTAGAGAGGACCTACGAGCAGTACTTC. Encoded protein: CASSLERTYEQYF. V gene TRBV11-2 combines with J gene TRBJ2-7; D not certain. CDR1 is SGHAT, CDR2 FQNNGV, per germline. Deletions cut 0 bases from V and 2 bases from J, with 5 bases between. The CDR3 runs to 13 residues.